This passage covers 12 T cell receptor beta chains from one sample sequenced in a study of blood T cells in healthy people across ages. Together with a sample-barcoded 5' primer, a J-beta primer mix was included in a second PCR lasting roughly 6 to 12 cycles. TCRdb re-derived calls from the 5' RACE reads in MiXCR, one entry per CDR3 protein. The sample carries 1.5 million to 2 million distinct CDR3 sequences, about two fifths recorded once. Sequencing input: blood. The receptors come from a human donor in good health.

This chain joins TRBV6-2 or TRBV6-3 and TRBJ1-1, with TRBD1 as a possible D gene (6 bases). V was pared by 6 bases and J by 5 bases, with 16 bases between. There are 14 residues in the CDR3. Germline V gene sequence: CDR1 MNHEY, CDR2 SVGEGT. The CDR3 DNA is TGTGCCAGCAGAGCAACAGGGATTCGTACTGAAGCTTTCTTT. Residues: CASRATGIRTEAFF.

Only a few counts were recorded for this clonotype. CDR3 coding DNA: TGTGCCAGCAGTTTAATCTCTGGCAACTGGTTGGGAGATACGCAGTATTTT. Translated: CASSLISGNWLGDTQYF. The chain is built from TRBV27 and TRBJ2-3, with unresolved D. The CDR3 is 17 amino acids. The V end was cut by 2 bases, the J end by 5 bases, with 20 bases between. CDR1 is MNHEY and CDR2 is SMNVEV in the germline V gene (reference sequence).

The table lists this clonotype with many counts. The gene calls are TRBV29-1 and TRBJ2-1, with 9 bases matching TRBD1. The V gene end was trimmed by 6 bases and the J gene end by 0 bases; junction bases not matched to a gene: 0. CDR1 SQVTM and CDR2 ANQGSEA come from the germline V gene. CDR3 length equals 13 residues. CDR3: CSVTGGSYNEQFF. The DNA for the CDR3 is TGCAGCGTGACAGGGGGCTCCTACAATGAGCAGTTCTTC.

This clonotype was observed a few times. The chain couples TRBV7-9 to TRBJ1-1, with 7 nucleotides matching TRBD1. CDR1 SEHNR and CDR2 FQNEAQ come from the germline V gene (reference sequence). Unmatched junction bases numbered 5, after V lost 2 bases and J lost 5 bases. CDR3 length equals 14 residues. DNA of the CDR3: TGTGCCAGCAGCTTATATGACAGGGAGACTGAAGCTTTCTTT. It specifies CASSLYDRETEAFF.

This clonotype was counted between two and nine times. The chain uses TRBV2 and TRBJ1-4; a possible D gene is TRBD1 (5 bases). Per the germline V gene, CDR1 is SNHLY and CDR2 is FYNNEI. The CDR3 runs to 15 residues. V was trimmed by 2 bases and J by 3 bases, leaving 10 bases between them. The CDR3 nucleotides are TGTGCCAGCAGTGAATCCAGGGAAGCTAATGAAAAACTGTTTTTT. It encodes CASSESREANEKLFF.

This clonotype has only a few counts. The CDR3 DNA follows: TGTGCCAGCAGTGAAGCCCTTTGGACGGACAGGGAAGCTTTCTTT. Translating it yields CASSEALWTDREAFF. The chain employs TRBV6-1 and TRBJ1-1, with 7 bases identical to TRBD1. The CDR3 covers 15 residues. CDR1 is MNHNS and CDR2 is SASEGT in the germline V gene. V dropped 0 bases and J dropped 8; count of bases not matched to a gene: 9.

In this sample, this clonotype turned up a few times. CDR3 sequence: CASSYSISGNREGYTF. CDR3 DNA: TGTGCCAGCAGTTACTCGATATCGGGCAATAGGGAGGGCTACACCTTC. This rearrangement joins TRBV6-6 to TRBJ1-2; no clear D gene. Trimming stripped 0 bases from V and 8 bases from J, with 19 bases between. The CDR3 has 16 residues. CDR1 MNHNY and CDR2 SVGAGI come from the germline V gene (reference sequence).

A remark on this clonotype: A much larger clone sits a single nucleotide away, making a read error possible. CDR3 DNA sequence: TGTGCCGGCAGCCCCCCCAAGGGGGCTAGAGGGTACGAGCAGTACTTC. It codes for CAGSPPKGARGYEQYF. The V and J genes are TRBV7-2 and TRBJ2-7; 7 nucleotides match TRBD1. The germline gives CDR1 SGHTA, CDR2 FQGNSA. The CDR3 sequence is 16 residues long.

This clonotype was counted between two and nine times. Given a much more abundant clone one base away, this may be a read error. The chain has TRBV29-1 and TRBJ1-2; a possible D gene is TRBD1 (5 bases). Germline V gene sequence: CDR1 SQVTM, CDR2 ANQGSEA. The CDR3 has 12 amino acids. The CDR3 protein is CNVLGGNYGYTF. The CDR3 coding sequence is TGCAACGTTTTGGGGGGTAACTATGGCTACACCTTC.

In its sample, this clonotype was seen a few times. The rearrangement uses TRBV6-2 or TRBV6-3 and TRBJ2-4; possible D gene TRBD1, 5 bases. From germline, CDR1 is MNHEY and CDR2 SVGEGT. Trimming took off 6 bases at V and 0 bases at J, with 15 bases between the two ends. This CDR3 contains 16 residues. The CDR3 DNA reads TGTGCCAGCAGCCCGACAGCGTTTCTAGCCAAAAACATTCAGTACTTC. Translated: CASSPTAFLAKNIQYF.

The chain is built from TRBV4-3 and TRBJ2-7, with TRBD2 matching over 10 bases. Germline CDR1 is LGHNA and CDR2 is YSLEER. The CDR3 sequence is 16 residues long. With 4 bases clipped from V and 4 bases from J, the junction kept 10 bases outside the gene matches. DNA for the CDR3: TGCGCCAGCAGCCCCCATTCTAGCGGGGGAGGGTACGAGCAGTACTTC. Translation gives CASSPHSSGGGYEQYF.

The V call is TRBV12-3 or TRBV12-4, the J call TRBJ2-1; no definite D call. The CDR3 is 13 amino acids. Trimming stripped 2 bases from V and 8 bases from J, with 10 bases between. CDR3 nucleotide sequence: TGTGCCAGCAGTTTAATCAGAGACCATGAGCAGTTCTTC. Its translation is CASSLIRDHEQFF.